This entry is about one T cell receptor beta chain. Its antigen remains unknown. Looked up from germline, CDR1 is ENHRY and CDR2 is SYGVKD. This CDR3 region has 13 residues. Trimming removed 4 bases from V and 6 bases from J; junction bases left unmatched: 5. This record belongs to a study of glioma-infiltrating T cells. Using RNA template, CDR3s of TCR alpha and beta were amplified with iRepertoire arm-PCR. TCRdb recomputed calls from the multiplex PCR reads with MiXCR, one row per CDR3 protein. The repertoire holds 300,000 to 450,000 distinct CDR3 sequences, 41% seen once, with 12% in the top ten. Notes on the study in general: Signature shared blood CDR3 motifs were enriched in low-divergence and depleted in high-divergence patients. CDR3 overlap between tissue and blood was very small.

The clonotype was recovered from a human donor with low-grade glioma or glioblastoma, undergoing nonglioma brain surgery, or in good health (not recorded which). The sample taken for sequencing was glioma tissue, nonneoplastic brain tissue, or PBMCs (not recorded which). The chain combines TRBV10-3 with TRBJ2-7, with TRBD1 identical over 8 bases. As DNA, the CDR3 is TGTGCCATCAGTGCTCGGACAGGGTTCGAGCAGTACTTC. Translated, it gives CAISARTGFEQYF.